A single sample is the source of the 27 T cell receptor beta chains below, sequenced in a study of beta chain features in type 1 diabetes. Broader study findings: When Type 1 diabetes patients were examined, their TCRB CDR3s proved moderately but significantly shorter in all four CD4+ subsets.

No cognate antigen is known for these TCRs. The authors reverse transcribed all of the isolated RNA, so sequencing captured expressed TCRB transcripts. The protocol was immunoSEQ multiplex PCR, while the TCRdb copy is restricted to in-frame clones and leaves out a portion. Of hundreds of thousands of clones in the sample, 13% are singletons; the top ten hold 0.022%. The sequencing input was naive CD4+ T cells from blood. The source of these receptors is a man in his late teens or twenties with type 1 diabetes.

The sample holds a few counts of this clone. The CDR3 loop reads CASSPSSNQPQHF. The DNA for the CDR3 is TGTGCCAGCAGCCCCTCGAGCAATCAGCCCCAGCATTTT. V and J are TRBV9 and TRBJ1-5, with D unresolved. Trimming cost V 4 bases and J 1 base, with 6 bases left between them. The CDR3 sequence is 13 residues long. Germline CDR1 and CDR2: SGDLS and YYNGEE.

This clone is a singleton in its sample. The rearrangement joins TRBV18 to TRBJ1-2; 8 nucleotides align to TRBD1. The CDR3 is made up of 13 amino acids. Looked up from germline, CDR1 is KGHSH and CDR2 is LQKENI. Unmatched junction bases numbered 3, after V lost 3 bases and J lost 6 bases. The CDR3 reads CASSPDRGDGYTF. CDR3 DNA: TGTGCCAGCTCACCCGACAGGGGTGATGGCTACACCTTC. The full variable domain, its missing parts supplied by reference TRBV18 and TRBJ1-2, is NAGVMQNPRHLVRRRGQEARLRCSPMKGHSHVYWYRQLPEEGLKFMVYLQKENIIDESGMPKERFSAEFPKEGPSILRIQQVVRGDSAAYFCASSPDRGDGYTFGSGTRLTVV.

There are a few counts of this clone. This chain joins TRBV10-1 and TRBJ2-1; no reliable D call. The CDR3 sequence is 14 residues long. V was trimmed by 4 bases and J by 9 bases, leaving 16 bases between them. From germline, CDR1 is WNHNN and CDR2 SYGVQD (reference sequence). CDR3 region: CASSGGSPWGEQFF. DNA of the CDR3: TGCGCCAGCAGTGGGGGTAGCCCCTGGGGTGAGCAGTTCTTC.

The rearrangement joins TRBV7-3 to TRBJ2-7; 7 positions match TRBD2. The germline CDR1 and CDR2 sequences are SGHTA and FQGTGA. V was pared by 5 bases and J by 3 bases, with 4 bases of the junction left unmatched. This CDR3 is 13 amino acids long. CDR3 nucleotide sequence: TGTGCCAGCAGCGGTGGGGAGGGCTACGAGCAGTACTTC. Its translation is CASSGGEGYEQYF. Full variable domain (remainder filled in from reference TRBV7-3 and TRBJ2-7): GAGVSQTPSNKVTEKGKYVELRCDPISGHTALYWYRQSLGQGPEFLIYFQGTGAADDSGLPNDRFFAVRPEGSVSTLKIQRTERGDSAVYLCASSGGEGYEQYFGPGTRLTVT.

The chain is built from TRBV4-2 and TRBJ1-5; D is ambiguous. Germline loops: CDR1 LGHNA, CDR2 YNFKEQ. This CDR3 spans 15 amino acids. Between the trimmed V and J ends, which lost 0 bases and 6 bases, there was a span of 12 bases. CDR3 sequence reads: CASSQDRPGSQPQHF. Written as DNA, the CDR3 is TGTGCCAGCAGCCAAGATAGGCCCGGGAGTCAGCCCCAGCATTTT.

This chain links TRBV7-9 with TRBJ1-4, with 7 bases aligning to TRBD1. The CDR3 has 14 amino acids. With V trimmed by 5 bases and J by 5 bases, 5 bases remained unmatched. Germline-derived CDR1 and CDR2 are SEHNR and FQNEAQ (reference sequence). The CDR3 bases are TGTGCCAGCAGCCTGACAGGGAAGAATGAAAAACTGTTTTTT. Translating it yields CASSLTGKNEKLFF. Together with reference TRBV7-9 and TRBJ1-4, the CDR3 gives the full variable domain: DTGVSQNPRHKITKRGQNVTFRCDPISEHNRLYWYRQTLGQGPEFLTYFQNEAQLEKSRLLSDRFSAERPKGSFSTLEIQRTEQGDSAMYLCASSLTGKNEKLFFGSGTQLSVL.

The chain links TRBV7-2 to TRBJ1-5, with D possibly being TRBD1 (5 bases). Germline V lookup: CDR1 SGHTA, CDR2 FQGNSA. The CDR3 totals 14 residues. Trimming took off 3 bases at V and 6 bases at J, with 12 bases between the two ends. The CDR3 protein is CASSLLQGGQPQHF. In DNA, the CDR3 is TGTGCCAGCAGCTTGTTGCAGGGAGGTCAGCCCCAGCATTTT.

Only a few counts were recorded for this clone. This chain joins TRBV18 and TRBJ2-7; unclear D gene. Between the trimmed V and J ends, which lost 3 bases and 5 bases, there was a span of 17 bases. The CDR3 has 15 residues. In germline, CDR1 is KGHSH, CDR2 LQKENI. The CDR3 reads CASSPSTTSRDEQYF. CDR3 in DNA: TGTGCCAGCTCACCCAGTACCACCTCCCGAGACGAGCAGTACTTC. The variable domain in full, with the rest retrieved from reference TRBV18 and TRBJ2-7, is NAGVMQNPRHLVRRRGQEARLRCSPMKGHSHVYWYRQLPEEGLKFMVYLQKENIIDESGMPKERFSAEFPKEGPSILRIQQVVRGDSAAYFCASSPSTTSRDEQYFGPGTRLTVT.

The CDR3 sequence: CASSPRPGGPYEQYF. For the CDR3, the DNA is TGTGCCAGCAGTCCCCGACCCGGCGGCCCCTACGAGCAGTACTTC. The J gene is TRBJ2-7, the V gene TRBV6-5; unclear D gene. With 5 bases removed from V and 2 bases from J, the gap between germline ends came to 16 bases. The CDR3 runs 15 residues. Looked up from germline, CDR1 is MNHEY and CDR2 is SVGAGI.

This clone was counted a few times. The rearrangement links TRBV30 to TRBJ2-5; a possible D gene is TRBD1 (5 bases). CDR3 length equals 13 residues. Germline V gene data show CDR1 as GTSNPN and CDR2 as SVGIG (reference sequence). V was pared by 3 bases and J by 5 bases, with 13 bases between. This chain's CDR3 is CAWSAPGPETQYF. The DNA for the CDR3 is TGTGCCTGGAGCGCCCCAGGGCCGGAGACCCAGTACTTC.

Comment on this clone: The junction shows a germline mismatch at one end, possibly a read error. The chain combines TRBV10-3 with TRBJ2-7, with TRBD1 identical over 7 bases. CDR3 length equals 14 residues. Per the germline V gene, CDR1 is ENHRY and CDR2 is SYGVKD. CDR3 sequence: CASSYSGTEGEQYF. The CDR3, as DNA: TGTGCCAGCAGTTATTCCGGGACAGAAGGAGAGCAGTACTTC.

A few counts support this clone. No conserved phenylalanine or tryptophan ends this CDR3, so it is likely a read error. The DNA is left out, because the CDR3 cannot be placed on it with certainty; the CDR3 is given as TCRdb lists it. The chain combines TRBV7-2 with TRBJ2-3. CDR1 and CDR2 from the germline V gene are SGHTA and FQGNSA. Including both end residues, the CDR3 is 13 amino acids long. The CDR3 region is CASSLEIKGFLTI.

This clone has a handful of counts. The chain recombines TRBV4-1 with TRBJ2-3, with 11 bases identical to TRBD2. The J segment lost 7 bases and the V segment lost 2 bases, leaving 8 bases of the junction unmatched. CDR3 length: 16 residues. Germline V gene lookup returns CDR1 MGHRA and CDR2 YSYEKL. The CDR3 region has the DNA TGCGCCAGCAGCCAAAAAACTAGCGGGGGAGGTAATACGCAGTATTTT. It specifies CASSQKTSGGGNTQYF.

V and J are TRBV9 and TRBJ2-2, with 9 positions matching TRBD1. This CDR3 contains 14 residues. The V and J ends lost 3 bases and 3 bases, in that order; junction bases with no gene match: 0. Germline V gene data show CDR1 as SGDLS and CDR2 as YYNGEE. The CDR3 DNA follows: TGTGCCAGCAGCGGACAGGGGGACACCGGGGAGCTGTTTTTT. Protein: CASSGQGDTGELFF.

V and J are TRBV9 and TRBJ1-1; 7 positions match TRBD1. Losses at the gene ends were 0 bases for V and 6 bases for J; bases not matched to a gene: 8. This CDR3 has 15 residues. Germline V CDR1 and CDR2: SGDLS, YYNGEE. The CDR3 is CASSVDGRGDSEAFF. The CDR3 bases are TGTGCCAGCAGCGTAGATGGCAGGGGGGACTCTGAAGCTTTCTTT.

This clone has more than one count but fewer than ten. The chain links TRBV5-4 to TRBJ2-1; 7 bases fit TRBD1. The germline gives CDR1 SGHNT, CDR2 YYREEE (reference sequence). This CDR3 contains 16 residues. The J segment lost 3 bases and the V segment lost 2 bases, leaving 8 bases of the junction unmatched. Here the CDR3 DNA reads TGTGCCAGCAGCTTTGTGGGACACAGGGGCTACAATGAGCAGTTCTTC. It codes for CASSFVGHRGYNEQFF. The variable domain in full, completed from reference TRBV5-4 and TRBJ2-1, reads ETGVTQSPTHLIKTRGQQVTLRCSSQSGHNTVSWYQQALGQGPQFIFQYYREEENGRGNFPPRFSGLQFPNYSSELNVNALELDDSALYLCASSFVGHRGYNEQFFGPGTRLTVL.

The CDR3 reads CASSEHLVTEAFF. The CDR3 DNA reads as TGTGCCAGCAGTGAACATCTTGTCACTGAAGCTTTCTTT. The V gene is TRBV6-1, the J gene TRBJ1-1; no definite D call. Germline V CDR1 and CDR2: MNHNS, SASEGT. The CDR3 is made up of 13 amino acids. V gave up 2 bases and J gave up 4 bases, with 8 bases separating them.

This clone was picked up a small number of times. This rearrangement joins TRBV27 to TRBJ1-6; a weak D match, TRBD1 (5 bases). V was pared by 2 bases and J by 9 bases, with 11 bases between. CDR1 is MNHEY, CDR2 SMNVEV, per germline (reference sequence). The CDR3 covers 14 residues. CDR3: CASSLLGGGSPLHF. The CDR3 coding sequence is TGTGCCAGCAGTTTACTTGGCGGGGGTTCACCCCTCCACTTT.

A few counts support this clone. A junction end diverges from the germline sequence, so it may reflect a read error. The chain combines TRBV6-4 with TRBJ1-1, with unresolved D. The germline gives CDR1 MRHNA, CDR2 SNTAGT. This CDR3 is 10 amino acids long. CDR3 region: CASSGLAKHF. CDR3 sequence (DNA): TGTGCCAGCAGTGGTCTGGCCAAGCACTTT.

This clone was detected only a few times. V and J are TRBV29-1 and TRBJ2-7, with a weak D call TRBD2 (6 bases). The V gene's germline CDR1 is SQVTM and CDR2 ANQGSEA. The CDR3 totals 11 residues. The V and J ends lost 7 bases and 6 bases respectively, with 13 bases between them. Here the CDR3 reads CSADNGGEQYF. The CDR3 region has the DNA TGCAGCGCCGACAACGGGGGCGAGCAGTACTTC.

The chain joins TRBV6-5 to TRBJ1-2; the match to TRBD1 covers 7 bases. The ends lost 7 bases at V and 4 bases at J; junction bases unmatched: 6. The CDR3 spans 13 residues. In germline, CDR1 is MNHEY, CDR2 SVGAGI. CDR3: CASKDRTVYGYTF. The CDR3 bases are TGTGCCAGCAAGGACAGGACCGTCTATGGCTACACCTTC.

J is TRBJ2-1 and V is TRBV28, with D possibly matching TRBD2 (6 bases). The V gene lost 3 bases and the J gene lost 3 bases, with 12 bases spanning the gap. Germline lookup yields CDR1 MDHEN and CDR2 SYDVKM. This CDR3 comprises 15 residues. The CDR3 sequence: CASSLVSDYYNEQFF. The CDR3 bases are TGTGCCAGCAGTTTGGTTTCGGACTACTACAATGAGCAGTTCTTC. Full variable domain (remainder filled in from reference TRBV28 and TRBJ2-1): DVKVTQSSRYLVKRTGEKVFLECVQDMDHENMFWYRQDPGLGLRLIYFSYDVKMKEKGDIPEGYSVSREKKERFSLILESASTNQTSMYLCASSLVSDYYNEQFFGPGTRLTVL.

This clone was counted only a few times. V usage is TRBV30 and J usage is TRBJ2-7; D is possibly TRBD1 (5 bases). The CDR3 covers 12 residues. Between the trimmed V and J ends, which lost 8 bases and 3 bases, there was a span of 14 bases. Germline V gene sequence: CDR1 GTSNPN, CDR2 SVGIG (reference sequence). CDR3 sequence (DNA): TGTGCCCGTTCGACAGAGATCTACGAGCAGTACTTC. Translated: CARSTEIYEQYF.

This chain joins TRBV6-1 and TRBJ2-1; 13 bases are shared with TRBD2. CDR1 is MNHNS, CDR2 SASEGT, per germline. The J segment lost 7 bases and the V segment lost 5 bases, leaving 2 bases of the junction unmatched. The CDR3 length is 14 residues. The CDR3 DNA follows: TGTGCCAGCAGTAGGACTAGCGGGGGTAATGAGCAGTTCTTC. Its protein product is CASSRTSGGNEQFF.

This clone was seen only a few times. Here the CDR3 reads CSVEGPGVDTQYF. As DNA, the CDR3 is TGCAGCGTTGAAGGCCCAGGGGTGGATACGCAGTATTTT. The chain couples TRBV29-1 to TRBJ2-3; the D gene is possibly TRBD1 (6 bases). V was shortened by 1 base and J by 6 bases, with 11 bases between the two germline ends. The CDR3 is 13 amino acids. CDR1 SQVTM and CDR2 ANQGSEA come from the germline V gene.

The chain couples TRBV10-3 to TRBJ2-6; 8 nucleotides match TRBD1. Germline V gene sequence: CDR1 ENHRY, CDR2 SYGVKD. The CDR3 extends over 18 amino acids. V lost 5 bases and J lost 0; bases outside the gene matches: 9. CDR3 DNA sequence: TGTGCCATCAGTTCCTCGGGACAGGTTCCCTCTGGGGCCAACGTCCTGACTTTC. Its translation is CAISSSGQVPSGANVLTF.

This rearrangement joins TRBV5-4 to TRBJ2-7; TRBD1 matches 9 bases. This CDR3 has 16 amino acids. Germline V CDR1 and CDR2: SGHNT, YYREEE (reference sequence). V was pared by 4 bases and J by 6 bases, with 14 bases of the junction left unmatched. CDR3 loop: CASSGSGTGLMSEQYF. Written as DNA, the CDR3 is TGTGCCAGCAGCGGGTCGGGGACAGGGTTAATGTCCGAGCAGTACTTC.